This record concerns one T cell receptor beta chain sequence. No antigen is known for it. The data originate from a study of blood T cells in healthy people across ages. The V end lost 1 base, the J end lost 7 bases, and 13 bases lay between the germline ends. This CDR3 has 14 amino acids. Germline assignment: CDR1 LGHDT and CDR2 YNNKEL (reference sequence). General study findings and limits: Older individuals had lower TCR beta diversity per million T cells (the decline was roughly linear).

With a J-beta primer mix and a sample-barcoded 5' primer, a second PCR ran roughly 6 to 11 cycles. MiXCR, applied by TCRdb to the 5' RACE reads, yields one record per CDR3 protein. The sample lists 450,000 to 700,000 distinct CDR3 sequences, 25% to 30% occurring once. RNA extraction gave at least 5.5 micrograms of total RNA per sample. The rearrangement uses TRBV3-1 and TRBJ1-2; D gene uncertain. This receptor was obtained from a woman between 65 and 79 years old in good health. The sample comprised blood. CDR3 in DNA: TGTGCCAGCAGCCAAGGGGTAATAGGTATTGGCTACACCTTC. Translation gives CASSQGVIGIGYTF.